This T cell receptor beta chain was recovered during a study of blood T cell repertoires in COVID-19. Measured with immunoSEQ multiplex PCR; TCRdb has only the in-frame clones, and not every one. The table shows about 100,000 clones, with about 89% occurring only once. This CDR3 region has 14 residues. From germline, CDR1 is SGHKS and CDR2 YYEKEE (reference sequence). The germline V and J ends were trimmed by 3 bases and 2 bases, with 11 bases remaining between them. The specimen sequenced was peripheral blood. The sequence was collected from a man between 50 and 59 years old with acute or convalescent COVID-19. This chain uses TRBV5-5 with TRBJ1-2; possibly TRBD1 for D (6 bases). This CDR3 reads CASSSGQLNYGYTF. CDR3 coding DNA: TGTGCCAGCAGCTCAGGACAGCTCAACTATGGCTACACCTTC.